Below, 10 T cell receptor beta chains from the same sample are listed, as sequenced in a study of early T cells in non-severe SARS-CoV-2 infection. One entry per CDR3 protein, called by TCRdb with MiXCR from the 5' RACE reads. The profile shows over 85,000 distinct CDR3 sequences, roughly 12% of them singletons. Sequenced material: whole blood, taken at baseline. The receptor source for this set is an adult who was a healthcare worker with PCR-confirmed SARS-CoV-2 infection or an uninfected control (not recorded which).

This clonotype was counted only a few times. The chain is built from TRBV6-1 and TRBJ2-2; 10 bases match TRBD1. Germline V gene data show CDR1 as MNHNS and CDR2 as SASEGT. The V gene end was trimmed by 2 bases and the J gene end by 8 bases; junction bases not matched to a gene: 5. The CDR3 has 15 amino acids. The CDR3 bases are TGTGCCAGCAGTGAATCCGACAGGGGGCCAGGGGAGCTGTTTTTT. Amino acids: CASSESDRGPGELFF.

This chain joins TRBV4-1 and TRBJ2-1; TRBD2 aligns across 15 bases. V shed 4 bases and J 0 bases; nucleotides not matched to a gene: 7. This CDR3 has 19 residues. CDR1 is MGHRA and CDR2 is YSYEKL in the germline V gene. The CDR3 reads CASSPFGLAGGSSYNEQFF. CDR3 sequence (DNA): TGCGCCAGCAGCCCATTCGGACTAGCGGGGGGGAGCTCCTACAATGAGCAGTTCTTC.

This clonotype was seen ten or more times. The V and J genes are TRBV5-1 and TRBJ1-1; D perhaps matches TRBD1 (5 bases). V was pared by 0 bases and J by 1 base, with 13 bases between. CDR3 length: 16 residues. Germline V gives CDR1 SGHRS, CDR2 YFSETQ. The CDR3 nucleotides read TGCGCCAGCAGCTTGGGGACCGGGACGGCGAACACTGAAGCTTTCTTT. Its protein product is CASSLGTGTANTEAFF.

V and J are TRBV12-3 or TRBV12-4 and TRBJ1-2; 11 bases agree with TRBD1. CDR3 size: 18 residues. V shed 5 bases and J 7 bases; nucleotides not matched to a gene: 18. In nucleotides, the CDR3 is TGTGCCAGCAGTCCGCGCCACACACCGGGACAGGGGGTCTCTGGCTACACCTTC. Translated: CASSPRHTPGQGVSGYTF.

V usage is TRBV6-6 and J usage is TRBJ1-3; 8 bases line up with TRBD1. The CDR3 is 15 residues long. Looked up from germline, CDR1 is MNHNY and CDR2 is SVGAGI (reference sequence). The J segment lost 4 bases and the V segment lost 5 bases, leaving 7 bases of the junction unmatched. The CDR3: CASSTQGARGNTIYF. The DNA for the CDR3 is TGTGCCAGCAGTACCCAGGGGGCGCGGGGAAACACCATATATTTT.

Concerning this clonotype: Given a much more abundant clone one base away, this may be a read error. The CDR3 protein is CTSSAILQGAEAFF. The CDR3 coding sequence is TGTACCAGCAGCGCTATATTACAGGGTGCTGAAGCTTTCTTT. This chain links TRBV2 with TRBJ1-1; possibly TRBD1 for D (6 bases). The CDR3 runs 14 residues. CDR1 SNHLY and CDR2 FYNNEI come from the germline V gene.

This clonotype has just a few counts. The V and J genes are TRBV19 and TRBJ2-2; D is unresolved. The CDR3 runs to 12 residues. V dropped 3 bases and J dropped 6 bases, with 5 bases sitting between them. The germline CDR1 and CDR2 sequences are LNHDA and SQIVND (reference sequence). The CDR3 nucleotides read TGTGCCAGTAGTATGGCCCCCGGGGAGCTGTTTTTT. Protein sequence: CASSMAPGELFF.

This clonotype was counted many times. V gene TRBV11-2 combines with J gene TRBJ1-5; D ambiguous. The length of the CDR3 is 15 residues. Trimming took 5 bases from V and 2 from J, leaving 13 bases between them. Germline CDR1 reads SGHAT; CDR2 reads FQNNGV. CDR3 nucleotides: TGTGCCAGCAGCCCACAAGAGTTTCGCAATCAGCCCCAGCATTTT. It encodes CASSPQEFRNQPQHF.

This clonotype was recorded many times. CDR3 in amino acids: CASSHRQVSETQYF. The CDR3 DNA reads TGTGCCAGCAGCCATCGACAGGTTTCAGAGACCCAGTACTTC. The J gene is TRBJ2-5, the V gene TRBV7-2; possible D gene TRBD1, 6 bases. Germline V gives CDR1 SGHTA, CDR2 FQGNSA. V was trimmed by 5 bases and J by 4 bases, leaving 14 bases between them. CDR3 size: 14 residues.

The chain recombines TRBV20-1 with TRBJ1-6, with D possibly matching TRBD1 (5 bases). Germline V gene sequence: CDR1 DFQATT, CDR2 SNEGSKA (reference sequence). The CDR3 is 14 residues long. Trimming cost V 5 bases and J 4 bases, with 12 bases left between them. CDR3 sequence reads: CSAGRDPYNSPLHF. CDR3 bases: TGCAGTGCTGGCCGGGACCCTTATAATTCACCCCTCCACTTT.